This TCR beta chain came from a study of T cells in localized non-small cell lung cancer. Notes on the study in general: The study detected a median roughly 50 of the top 100 tumor clones in adjacent lung. The highest T cell clonality was in uninvolved adjacent lung, above tumor.

A note on this clone: Its target is unknown.

CDR3 length: 13 residues. The V end lost 0 bases, the J end lost 7 bases, and 9 bases lay between the germline ends. Germline V lookup: CDR1 SGHTA, CDR2 FQGTGA. Here immunoSEQ multiplex PCR was the method, and the copy in TCRdb shows in-frame clones only, minus some. The table has about 59,000 clones, roughly 92% seen once; the top ten hold just under 20%. The genes are TRBV7-3 and TRBJ1-1, with a possible D match to TRBD1 (5 bases). This sequence was found in a man aged 40 to 70 with stage I lung adenocarcinoma. Sequenced here: peripheral blood, sampled before any cancer treatment. The CDR3 DNA is TGTGCCAGCAGCTTAACGGGGGTCGGTGAAGCTTTCTTT. Its translation is CASSLTGVGEAFF.